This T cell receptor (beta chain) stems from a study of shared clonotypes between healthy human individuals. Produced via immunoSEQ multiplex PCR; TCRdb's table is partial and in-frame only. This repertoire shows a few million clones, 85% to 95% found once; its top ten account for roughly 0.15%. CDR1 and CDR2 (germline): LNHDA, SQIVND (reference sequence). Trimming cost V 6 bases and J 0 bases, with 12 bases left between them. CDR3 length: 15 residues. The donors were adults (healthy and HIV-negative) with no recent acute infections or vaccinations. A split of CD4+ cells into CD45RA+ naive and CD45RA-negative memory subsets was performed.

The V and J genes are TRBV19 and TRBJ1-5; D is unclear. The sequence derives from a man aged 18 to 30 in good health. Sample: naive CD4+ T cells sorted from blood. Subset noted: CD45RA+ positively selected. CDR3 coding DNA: TGTGCCAGTAGAATCGAGGTCTATAGCAATCAGCCCCAGCATTTT. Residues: CASRIEVYSNQPQHF.